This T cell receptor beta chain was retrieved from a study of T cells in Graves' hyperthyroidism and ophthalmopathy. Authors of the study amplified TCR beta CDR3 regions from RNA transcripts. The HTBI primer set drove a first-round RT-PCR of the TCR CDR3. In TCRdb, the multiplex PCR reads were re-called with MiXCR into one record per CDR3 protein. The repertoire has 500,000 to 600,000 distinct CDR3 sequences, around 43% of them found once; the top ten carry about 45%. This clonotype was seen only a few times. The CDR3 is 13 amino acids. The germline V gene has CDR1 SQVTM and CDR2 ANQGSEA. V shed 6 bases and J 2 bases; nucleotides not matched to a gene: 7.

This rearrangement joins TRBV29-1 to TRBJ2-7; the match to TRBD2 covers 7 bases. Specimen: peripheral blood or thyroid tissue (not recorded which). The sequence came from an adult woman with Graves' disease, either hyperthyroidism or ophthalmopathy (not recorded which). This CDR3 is CSVRGLPTYEQYF. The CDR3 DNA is TGCAGCGTCCGGGGACTACCGACCTACGAGCAGTACTTC.